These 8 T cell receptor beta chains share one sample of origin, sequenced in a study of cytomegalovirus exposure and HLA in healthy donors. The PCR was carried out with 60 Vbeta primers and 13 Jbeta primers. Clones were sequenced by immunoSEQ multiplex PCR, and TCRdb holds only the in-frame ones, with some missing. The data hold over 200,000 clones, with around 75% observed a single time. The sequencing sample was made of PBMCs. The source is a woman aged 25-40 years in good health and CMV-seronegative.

DNA for the CDR3: TGTGCCAGCAGCTTAGAAGCGCCAACCTTGGGAGATACGCAGTATTTT. Amino acid sequence: CASSLEAPTLGDTQYF. The rearrangement links TRBV7-2 to TRBJ2-3; D ambiguous. The CDR3 totals 16 residues. The germline V gene encodes CDR1 SGHTA and CDR2 FQGNSA. V dropped 1 base and J dropped 5 bases, with 16 bases sitting between them.

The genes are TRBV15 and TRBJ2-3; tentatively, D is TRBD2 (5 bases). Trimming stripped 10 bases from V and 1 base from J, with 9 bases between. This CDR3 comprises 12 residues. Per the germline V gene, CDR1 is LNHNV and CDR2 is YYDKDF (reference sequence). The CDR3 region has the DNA TGTGCCAACTGGACTGGCACAGATACGCAGTATTTT. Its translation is CANWTGTDTQYF.

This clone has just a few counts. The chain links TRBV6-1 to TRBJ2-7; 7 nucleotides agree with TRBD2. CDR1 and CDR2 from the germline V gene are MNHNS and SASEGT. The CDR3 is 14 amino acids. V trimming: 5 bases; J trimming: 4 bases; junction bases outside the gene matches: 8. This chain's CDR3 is CASSSRENGYEQYF. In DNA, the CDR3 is TGTGCCAGCAGTTCGCGGGAGAACGGTTACGAGCAGTACTTC.

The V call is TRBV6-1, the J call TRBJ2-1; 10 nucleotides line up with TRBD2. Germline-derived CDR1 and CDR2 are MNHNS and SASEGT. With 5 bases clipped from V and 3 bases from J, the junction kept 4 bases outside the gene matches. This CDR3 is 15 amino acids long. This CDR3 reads CASSIAGGLYNEQFF. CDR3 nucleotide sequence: TGTGCCAGCAGTATAGCGGGGGGACTCTACAATGAGCAGTTCTTC.

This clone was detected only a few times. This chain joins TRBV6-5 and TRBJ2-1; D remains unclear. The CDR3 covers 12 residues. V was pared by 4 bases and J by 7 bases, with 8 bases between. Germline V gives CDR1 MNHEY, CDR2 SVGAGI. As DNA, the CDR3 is TGTGCCAGCAGTTTAAGAGGAAATGAGCAGTTCTTC. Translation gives CASSLRGNEQFF.

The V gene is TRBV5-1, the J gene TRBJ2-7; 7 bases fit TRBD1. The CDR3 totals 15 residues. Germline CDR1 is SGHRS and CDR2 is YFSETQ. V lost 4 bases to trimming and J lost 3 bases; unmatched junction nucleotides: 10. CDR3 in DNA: TGCGCCAGCAGCCTTTCTCTAGGGGGCATCTACGAGCAGTACTTC. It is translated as CASSLSLGGIYEQYF.

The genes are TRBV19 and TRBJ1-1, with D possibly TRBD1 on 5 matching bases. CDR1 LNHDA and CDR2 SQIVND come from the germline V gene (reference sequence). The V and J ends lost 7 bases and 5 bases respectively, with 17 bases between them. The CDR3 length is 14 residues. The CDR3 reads CASTRDRGRTEAFF. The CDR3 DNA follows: TGTGCCAGTACCCGGGACCGAGGGAGGACTGAAGCTTTCTTT.

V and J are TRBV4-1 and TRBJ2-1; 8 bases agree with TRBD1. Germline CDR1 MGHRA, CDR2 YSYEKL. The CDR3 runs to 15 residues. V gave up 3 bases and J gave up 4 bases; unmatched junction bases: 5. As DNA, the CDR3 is TGCGCCAGCAGCCACCTTGGACAGGGATACAATGAGCAGTTCTTC. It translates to CASSHLGQGYNEQFF.